The 15 T cell receptor beta chains presented below share a single source sample, sequenced in a study of blood T cell repertoires in COVID-19. Assay used: immunoSEQ multiplex PCR; TCRdb lists only in-frame clones, some missing. Of hundreds of thousands of clones listed, 90% are singletons. The sequenced material came from PBMCs or T cells enriched from blood (not recorded which). These receptors were taken from a man between 60 and 75 years old who had recovered from COVID-19.

J is TRBJ1-5 and V is TRBV5-8, with D perhaps TRBD1 (5 bases). The CDR3 runs 16 residues. The germline V gene encodes CDR1 SGHTS and CDR2 YDEGEE. V was shortened by 0 bases and J by 3 bases, with 13 bases between the two germline ends. The CDR3 nucleotides read TGTGCCAGCAGCTTGGGACAGAAACACTACAATCAGCCCCAGCATTTT. Translation: CASSLGQKHYNQPQHF.

The chain couples TRBV27 to TRBJ2-3, with D tentatively TRBD2 (6 bases). The CDR3 consists of 13 residues. V was shortened by 10 bases and J by 4 bases, with 15 bases between the two germline ends. Per the germline V gene, CDR1 is MNHEY and CDR2 is SMNVEV (reference sequence). The CDR3 region is CATSHGGSDTQYF. DNA for the CDR3: TGTGCCACCTCGCACGGAGGGTCAGATACGCAGTATTTT.

This sequence joins TRBV6-5 and TRBJ2-7, with 9 bases aligning to TRBD1. This CDR3 is built from 15 residues. Trimming at V came to 4 bases and at J to 4 bases, leaving 8 bases not matched to a gene. Germline V gene lookup returns CDR1 MNHEY and CDR2 SVGAGI. CDR3 protein: CASSLNRGRGYEQYF. The CDR3 nucleotides are TGTGCCAGCAGTTTAAACAGGGGGCGCGGATACGAGCAGTACTTC.

The chain employs TRBV19 and TRBJ1-3, with D uncertain. CDR1 LNHDA and CDR2 SQIVND come from the germline V gene (reference sequence). Trimming cost V 0 bases and J 0 bases, with 9 bases left between them. The CDR3 consists of 16 residues. The CDR3 is CASSIEEGISGNTIYF. As DNA, the CDR3 is TGTGCCAGTAGTATAGAGGAGGGAATCTCTGGAAACACCATATATTTT.

This clone was observed a handful of times. V gene TRBV7-2 combines with J gene TRBJ2-4, with 11 bases aligning to TRBD1. With V trimmed by 5 bases and J by 0 bases, 3 bases remained unmatched. CDR1 and CDR2 (germline): SGHTA, FQGNSA. The CDR3 runs 16 residues. CDR3 region: CASSPGQGVAKNIQYF. CDR3 nucleotide sequence: TGTGCCAGCAGCCCGGGACAGGGGGTAGCCAAAAACATTCAGTACTTC.

The V and J genes are TRBV25-1 and TRBJ1-1; tentatively, D is TRBD1 (5 bases). Germline lookup yields CDR1 MGHDK and CDR2 SYGVNS. This CDR3 comprises 16 residues. Trimming took 3 bases from V and 4 from J, leaving 18 bases between them. The CDR3 DNA is TGTGCCAGCAGTGACCGTGCGATTAGGGGAACCACTGAAGCTTTCTTT. Translation: CASSDRAIRGTTEAFF.

The J gene is TRBJ2-1, the V gene TRBV19; D call uncertain. CDR3 size: 14 residues. The germline CDR1 and CDR2 sequences are LNHDA and SQIVND (reference sequence). The V and J ends lost 5 bases and 0 bases respectively, with 8 bases between them. CDR3 DNA sequence: TGTGCCAGTAGTCTTGTCAGCTCCTACAATGAGCAGTTCTTC. It specifies CASSLVSSYNEQFF.

This clone was seen just once. This sequence joins TRBV9 and TRBJ1-2, with TRBD1 identical over 12 bases. Looked up from germline, CDR1 is SGDLS and CDR2 is YYNGEE. The length of the CDR3 is 15 residues. V lost 5 bases, J lost 6 bases, and 8 bases stayed unmatched. CDR3 DNA: TGTGCCAGCAGGGGACAGGGGGCGTTCGGAAATGGCTACACCTTC. It yields the protein CASRGQGAFGNGYTF.

The chain joins TRBV14 to TRBJ2-3, with 8 positions matching TRBD2. The V gene's germline CDR1 is SGHDN and CDR2 FVKESK. V shed 1 base and J 3 bases; nucleotides not matched to a gene: 6. This CDR3 has 16 residues. The CDR3 is CASSQAAGVRTDTQYF. The DNA for the CDR3 is TGTGCCAGCAGCCAAGCAGCGGGAGTTAGGACAGATACGCAGTATTTT.

J is TRBJ1-2 and V is TRBV6-4; 7 nucleotides align to TRBD1. Trimming took 2 bases from V and 5 from J; bases not matched to a gene: 23. The CDR3 length is 20 residues. CDR1 and CDR2 from the germline V gene are MRHNA and SNTAGT. CDR3 residues: CASSDPQRRTQGPIKYGYTF. The CDR3 nucleotides are TGTGCCAGCAGTGACCCCCAGAGACGTACACAGGGGCCTATAAAGTATGGCTACACCTTC.

This sequence joins TRBV2 and TRBJ1-1; 8 bases line up with TRBD1. Germline loops: CDR1 SNHLY, CDR2 FYNNEI. CDR3 length: 13 amino acids. Germline trimming cut 6 bases from V and 10 bases from J; bases unmatched to any gene: 10. CDR3 bases: TGTGCCAGCAGCAGGGGGCGAGGAGGGGTAGCTTTCTTT. It specifies CASSRGRGGVAFF.

This rearrangement joins TRBV4-2 to TRBJ2-7, with 10 bases identical to TRBD2. The junction had 10 bases not matched to a gene; V was cut back by 1 base and J by 4 bases. CDR1 and CDR2 (germline): LGHNA, YNFKEQ. There are 17 residues in the CDR3. DNA for the CDR3: TGTGCCAGCAGCCAAGGAGGGGCTAGCGGGAGATTATACGAGCAGTACTTC. Translation: CASSQGGASGRLYEQYF.

V is TRBV5-1 and J is TRBJ2-1; no firm D call. The germline V and J ends were trimmed by 1 base and 7 bases, with 6 bases remaining between them. The CDR3 runs to 12 residues. The germline gives CDR1 SGHRS, CDR2 YFSETQ. DNA for the CDR3: TGCGCCAGCAGCTTGACTCTGAATGAGCAGTTCTTC. This encodes CASSLTLNEQFF.

This clone was detected only once. The V and J genes are TRBV9 and TRBJ2-2, with TRBD2 as a possible D gene (6 bases). There are 16 residues in the CDR3. Looked up from germline, CDR1 is SGDLS and CDR2 is YYNGEE. V shed 3 bases and J shed 7 bases, with 19 bases lying between them. This CDR3 reads CASSAPGGGNNGELFF. In DNA, the CDR3 is TGTGCCAGCAGCGCCCCCGGAGGAGGGAATAACGGGGAGCTGTTTTTT.

The chain employs TRBV5-1 and TRBJ2-1; 10 nucleotides match TRBD2. Germline CDR1 and CDR2: SGHRS and YFSETQ. The length of the CDR3 is 17 residues. After removal of 0 bases from V and 2 bases from J, the junction contained 5 bases not matched to a gene. CDR3 sequence: CASSLAPTSGAYNEQFF. The DNA of the CDR3 is TGCGCCAGCAGCTTGGCCCCTACTAGCGGGGCCTACAATGAGCAGTTCTTC.